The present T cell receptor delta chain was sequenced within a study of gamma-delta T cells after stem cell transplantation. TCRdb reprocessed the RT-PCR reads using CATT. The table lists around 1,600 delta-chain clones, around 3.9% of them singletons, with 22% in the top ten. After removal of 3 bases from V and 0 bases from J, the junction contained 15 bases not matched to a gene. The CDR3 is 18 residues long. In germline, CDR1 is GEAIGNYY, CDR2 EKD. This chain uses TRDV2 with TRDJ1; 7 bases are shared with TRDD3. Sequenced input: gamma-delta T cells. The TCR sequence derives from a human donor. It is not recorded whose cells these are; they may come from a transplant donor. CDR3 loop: CACDPVIGGKLYTDKLIF. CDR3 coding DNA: TGTGCCTGTGACCCCGTTATTGGGGGAAAACTTTACACCGATAAACTCATCTTT.